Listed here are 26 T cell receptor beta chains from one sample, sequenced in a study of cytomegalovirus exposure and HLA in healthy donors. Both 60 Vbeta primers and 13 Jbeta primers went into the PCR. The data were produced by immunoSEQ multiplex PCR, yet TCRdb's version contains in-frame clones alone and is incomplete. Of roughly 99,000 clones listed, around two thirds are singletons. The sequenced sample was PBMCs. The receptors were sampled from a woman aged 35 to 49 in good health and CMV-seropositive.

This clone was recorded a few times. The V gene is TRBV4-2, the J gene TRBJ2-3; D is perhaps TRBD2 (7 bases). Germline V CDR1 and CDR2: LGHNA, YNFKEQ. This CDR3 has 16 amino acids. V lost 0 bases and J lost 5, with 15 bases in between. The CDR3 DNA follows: TGTGCCAGCAGCCAAGATTTGGCGGGGGCGAGAGATACGCAGTATTTT. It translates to CASSQDLAGARDTQYF.

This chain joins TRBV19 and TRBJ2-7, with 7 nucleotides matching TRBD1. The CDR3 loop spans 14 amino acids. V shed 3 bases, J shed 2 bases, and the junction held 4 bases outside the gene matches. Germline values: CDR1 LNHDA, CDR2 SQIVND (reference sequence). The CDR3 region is CASSMDRSAYEQYF. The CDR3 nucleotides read TGTGCCAGTAGTATGGACAGGTCCGCCTACGAGCAGTACTTC.

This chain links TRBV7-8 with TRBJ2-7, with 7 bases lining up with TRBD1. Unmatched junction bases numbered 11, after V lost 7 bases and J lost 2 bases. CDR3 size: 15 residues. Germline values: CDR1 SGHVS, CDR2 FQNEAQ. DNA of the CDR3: TGTGCCAGCACTAAGTCCGGGACAGCAACCTACGAGCAGTACTTC. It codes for CASTKSGTATYEQYF.

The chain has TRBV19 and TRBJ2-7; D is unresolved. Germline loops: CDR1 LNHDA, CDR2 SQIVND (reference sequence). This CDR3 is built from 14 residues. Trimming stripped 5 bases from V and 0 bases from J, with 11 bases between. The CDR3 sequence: CASSQLASSYEQYF. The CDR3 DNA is TGTGCCAGTAGTCAGTTAGCCAGCTCCTACGAGCAGTACTTC.

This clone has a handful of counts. The CDR3 loop is CASSEREDGGVNTEAFF. CDR3 coding DNA: TGTGCCAGCAGTGAAAGGGAGGACGGAGGGGTGAACACTGAAGCTTTCTTT. The chain uses TRBV6-1 and TRBJ1-1; a possible D gene is TRBD1 (5 bases). Germline CDR1 reads MNHNS; CDR2 reads SASEGT. The CDR3 has 17 residues. Trimming removed 2 bases at V and 0 bases at J, with 16 bases between.

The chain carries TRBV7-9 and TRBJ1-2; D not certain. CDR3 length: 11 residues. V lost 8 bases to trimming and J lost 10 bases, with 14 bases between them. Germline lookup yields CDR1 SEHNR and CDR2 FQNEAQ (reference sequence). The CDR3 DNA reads TGTGCCAGCGCCACCGGTGGTGACTACACCTTC. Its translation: CASATGGDYTF.

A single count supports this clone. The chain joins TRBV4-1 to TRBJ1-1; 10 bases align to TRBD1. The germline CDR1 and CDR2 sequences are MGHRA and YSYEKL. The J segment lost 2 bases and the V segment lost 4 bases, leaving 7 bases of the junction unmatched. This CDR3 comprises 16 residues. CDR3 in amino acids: CASSLGQGSSNTEAFF. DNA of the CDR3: TGCGCCAGCAGCCTGGGACAGGGGTCTTCCAACACTGAAGCTTTCTTT.

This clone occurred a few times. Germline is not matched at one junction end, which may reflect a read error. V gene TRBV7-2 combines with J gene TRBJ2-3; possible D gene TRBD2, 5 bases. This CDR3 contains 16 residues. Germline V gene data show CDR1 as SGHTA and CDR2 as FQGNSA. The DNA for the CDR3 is TGTGCCAGCAGCCTAGCTTCTGCGCCTAGCACAGATACGCAGTATTTT. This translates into CASSLASAPSTDTQYF.

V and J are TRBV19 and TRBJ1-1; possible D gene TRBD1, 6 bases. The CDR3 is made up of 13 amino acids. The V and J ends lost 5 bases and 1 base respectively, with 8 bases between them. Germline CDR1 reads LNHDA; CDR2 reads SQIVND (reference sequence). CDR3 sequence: CASSLGQNTEAFF. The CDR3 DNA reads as TGTGCCAGTAGTCTGGGACAGAACACTGAAGCTTTCTTT.

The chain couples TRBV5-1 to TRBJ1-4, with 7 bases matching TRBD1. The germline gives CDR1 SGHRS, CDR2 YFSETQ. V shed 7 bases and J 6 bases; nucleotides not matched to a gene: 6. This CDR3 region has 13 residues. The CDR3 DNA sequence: TGCGCCAGCGCGAGGGGGCTGGATGAAAAACTGTTTTTT. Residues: CASARGLDEKLFF.

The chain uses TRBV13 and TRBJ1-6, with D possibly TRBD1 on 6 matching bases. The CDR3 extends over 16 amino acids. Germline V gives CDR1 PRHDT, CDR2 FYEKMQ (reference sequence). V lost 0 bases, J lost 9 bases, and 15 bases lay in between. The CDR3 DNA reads TGTGCCAGCAGCTTAGGTGCGGGGGGCGCCGGTTCACCCCTCCACTTT. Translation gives CASSLGAGGAGSPLHF.

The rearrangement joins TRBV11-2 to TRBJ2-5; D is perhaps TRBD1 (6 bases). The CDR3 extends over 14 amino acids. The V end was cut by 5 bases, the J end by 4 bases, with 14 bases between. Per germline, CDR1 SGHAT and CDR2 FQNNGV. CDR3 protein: CASSGRRGAETQYF. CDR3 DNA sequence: TGTGCCAGCAGCGGACGCAGGGGTGCAGAGACCCAGTACTTC.

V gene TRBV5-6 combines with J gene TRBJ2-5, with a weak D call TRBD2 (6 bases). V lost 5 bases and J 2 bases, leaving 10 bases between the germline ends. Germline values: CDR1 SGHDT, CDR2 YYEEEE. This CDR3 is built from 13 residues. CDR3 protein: CASSSSVQETQYF. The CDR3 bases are TGTGCCAGCAGTTCTAGCGTTCAAGAGACCCAGTACTTC. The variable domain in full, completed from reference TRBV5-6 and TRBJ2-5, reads DAGVTQSPTHLIKTRGQQVTLRCSPKSGHDTVSWYQQALGQGPQFIFQYYEEEERQRGNFPDRFSGHQFPNYSSELNVNALLLGDSALYLCASSSSVQETQYFGPGTRLLVL.

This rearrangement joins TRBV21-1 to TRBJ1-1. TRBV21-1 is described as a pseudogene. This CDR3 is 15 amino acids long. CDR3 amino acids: CASSKARRENTEAFF. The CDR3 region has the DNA TGTGCCAGCAGCAAAGCTCGACGGGAGAACACTGAAGCTTTCTTT.

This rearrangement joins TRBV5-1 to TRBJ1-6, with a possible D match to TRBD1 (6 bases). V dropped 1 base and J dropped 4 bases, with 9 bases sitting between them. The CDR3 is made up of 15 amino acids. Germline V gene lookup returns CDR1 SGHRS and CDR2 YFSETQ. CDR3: CASSLPDRYNSPLHF. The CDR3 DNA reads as TGCGCCAGCAGCTTGCCCGACAGGTATAATTCACCCCTCCACTTT.

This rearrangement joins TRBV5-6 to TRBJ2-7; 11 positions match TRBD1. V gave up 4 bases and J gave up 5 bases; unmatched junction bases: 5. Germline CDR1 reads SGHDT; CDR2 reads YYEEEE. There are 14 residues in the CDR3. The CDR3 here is CASSRPGQGDEQYF. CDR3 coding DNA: TGTGCCAGCAGCAGACCGGGACAGGGGGACGAGCAGTACTTC.

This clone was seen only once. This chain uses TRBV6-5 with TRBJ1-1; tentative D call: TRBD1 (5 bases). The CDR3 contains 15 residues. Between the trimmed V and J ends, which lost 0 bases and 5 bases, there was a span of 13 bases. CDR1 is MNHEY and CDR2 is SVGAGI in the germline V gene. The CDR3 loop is CASSYSRQLSTEAFF. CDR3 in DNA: TGTGCCAGCAGTTACTCAAGACAGTTAAGTACTGAAGCTTTCTTT.

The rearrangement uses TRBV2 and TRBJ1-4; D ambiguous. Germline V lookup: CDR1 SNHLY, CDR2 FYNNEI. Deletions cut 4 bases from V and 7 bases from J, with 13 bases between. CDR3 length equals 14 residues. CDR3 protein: CASSVTGSPEKLFF. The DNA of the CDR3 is TGTGCCAGCAGTGTGACCGGGTCCCCTGAAAAACTGTTTTTT.

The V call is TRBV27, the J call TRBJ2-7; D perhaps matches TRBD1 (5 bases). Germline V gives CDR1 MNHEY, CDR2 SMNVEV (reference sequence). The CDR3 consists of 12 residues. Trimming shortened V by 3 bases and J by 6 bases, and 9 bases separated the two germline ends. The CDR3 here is CASSLPRGEQYF. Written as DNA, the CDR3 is TGTGCCAGCAGTTTGCCTAGGGGCGAGCAGTACTTC.

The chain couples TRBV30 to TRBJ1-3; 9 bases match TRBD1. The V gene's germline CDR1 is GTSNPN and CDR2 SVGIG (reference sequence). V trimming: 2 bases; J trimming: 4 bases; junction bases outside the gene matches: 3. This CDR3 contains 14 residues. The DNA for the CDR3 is TGTGCCTGGAGTTGGGACAGGGTGGGAAACACCATATATTTT. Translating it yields CAWSWDRVGNTIYF.

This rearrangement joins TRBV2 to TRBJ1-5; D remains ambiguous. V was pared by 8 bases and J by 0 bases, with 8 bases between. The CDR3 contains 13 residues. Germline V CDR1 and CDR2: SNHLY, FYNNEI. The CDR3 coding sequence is TGTGCCAGCCTACTTAGTAGCAATCAGCCCCAGCATTTT. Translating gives CASLLSSNQPQHF. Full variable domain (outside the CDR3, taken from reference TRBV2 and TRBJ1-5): EPEVTQTPSHQVTQMGQEVILRCVPISNHLYFYWYRQILGQKVEFLVSFYNNEISEKSEIFDDQFSVERPDGSNFTLKIRSTKLEDSAMYFCASLLSSNQPQHFGDGTRLSIL.

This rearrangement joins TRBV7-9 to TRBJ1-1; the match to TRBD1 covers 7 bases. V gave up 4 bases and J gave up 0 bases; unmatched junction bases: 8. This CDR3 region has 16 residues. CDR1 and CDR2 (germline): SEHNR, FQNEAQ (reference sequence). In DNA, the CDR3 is TGTGCCAGCAGCTGGGGTTCGACAGGGCTGAACACTGAAGCTTTCTTT. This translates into CASSWGSTGLNTEAFF.

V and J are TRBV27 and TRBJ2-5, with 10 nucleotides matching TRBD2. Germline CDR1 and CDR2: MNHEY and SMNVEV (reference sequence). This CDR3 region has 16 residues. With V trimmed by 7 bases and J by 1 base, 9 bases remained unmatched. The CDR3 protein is CASTLKAGGLQETQYF. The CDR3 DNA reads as TGTGCCAGCACCCTTAAAGCGGGGGGGCTCCAAGAGACCCAGTACTTC.

The CDR3 DNA reads as TGTGCCAGCAGTTATACAGGGTCCTATGGCTACACCTTC. Its protein product is CASSYTGSYGYTF. The chain carries TRBV5-4 and TRBJ1-2; a possible D gene is TRBD1 (6 bases). This CDR3 spans 13 amino acids. The V gene's germline CDR1 is SGHNT and CDR2 YYREEE (reference sequence). V gave up 5 bases and J gave up 4 bases, with 12 bases separating them.

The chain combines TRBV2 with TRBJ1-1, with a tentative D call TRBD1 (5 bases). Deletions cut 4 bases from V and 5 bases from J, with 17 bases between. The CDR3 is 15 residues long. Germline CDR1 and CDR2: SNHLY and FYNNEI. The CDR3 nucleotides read TGTGCCAGCAGTGTTAGTCCTACAGGACGGACTGAAGCTTTCTTT. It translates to CASSVSPTGRTEAFF.

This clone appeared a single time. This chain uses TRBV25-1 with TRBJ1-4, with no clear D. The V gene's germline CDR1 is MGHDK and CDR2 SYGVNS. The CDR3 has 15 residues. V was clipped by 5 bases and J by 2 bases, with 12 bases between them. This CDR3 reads CASSRGIFTNEKLFF. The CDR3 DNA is TGTGCCAGCAGTCGAGGGATATTTACTAATGAAAAACTGTTTTTT.